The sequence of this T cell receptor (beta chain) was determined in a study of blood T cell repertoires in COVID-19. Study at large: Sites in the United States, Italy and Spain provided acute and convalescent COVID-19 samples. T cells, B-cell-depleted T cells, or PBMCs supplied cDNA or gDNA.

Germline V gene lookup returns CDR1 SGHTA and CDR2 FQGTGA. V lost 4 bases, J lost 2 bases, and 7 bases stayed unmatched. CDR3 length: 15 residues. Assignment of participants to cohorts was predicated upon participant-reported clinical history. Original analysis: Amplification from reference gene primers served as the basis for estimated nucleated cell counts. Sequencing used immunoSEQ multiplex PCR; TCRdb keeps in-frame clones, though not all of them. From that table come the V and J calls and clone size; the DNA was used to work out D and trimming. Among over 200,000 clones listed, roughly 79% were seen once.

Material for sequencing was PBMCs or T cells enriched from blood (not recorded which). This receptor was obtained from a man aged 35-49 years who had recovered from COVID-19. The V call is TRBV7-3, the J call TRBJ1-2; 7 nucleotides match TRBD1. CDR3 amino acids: CASSSIGGANYGYTF. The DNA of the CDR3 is TGTGCCAGCAGCTCTATAGGGGGCGCGAACTATGGCTACACCTTC.